Listed below are T cell receptor beta chains from one sample, sequenced in a study of blood T cell repertoires in COVID-19. Clones were read by immunoSEQ multiplex PCR, and TCRdb kept only the in-frame ones, dropping some. The sample carries more than 250,000 clones, 84% recorded once. Material: peripheral blood. The receptors derive from a human donor in a cohort sampled during active COVID-19. CDR3s include the opening cysteine and the closing phenylalanine or tryptophan.

V	J	CDR3
TRBV3-1/TRBV3-2	TRBJ1-1	CASSQGVVRGTEAFF
TRBV7-8	TRBJ1-3	CASSLDGRPGGNTIYF
TRBV7-9	TRBJ1-6	CASSSSTARNSPLHF
TRBV5-1	TRBJ1-1	CASSFWRDREEAFF
TRBV27	TRBJ2-4	CASSQDRRAKNIQYF
TRBV4-1	TRBJ2-7	CASSQDLGRISSYEQYF
TRBV18	TRBJ1-1	CASSRRGQRNTEAFF
TRBV5-1	TRBJ2-5	CASSAKTGPETQYF
TRBV25-1	TRBJ2-7	CASSEGGPTYEQYF
TRBV2	TRBJ2-1	CASIHEAGLADEQFF
TRBV6-1	TRBJ2-7	CASSGQLAGGLYEQYF
TRBV2	TRBJ1-4	CASRMGLLNEKLFF
TRBV5-1	TRBJ1-4	CASRADFTTNEKLFF
TRBV3-1/TRBV3-2	TRBJ2-7	CASSQAGMGQALNYEQYF
TRBV5-5	TRBJ1-2	CASSLAVKGSAYGYTF
TRBV14	TRBJ1-2	CASSQGSGVGYTF
TRBV5-4	TRBJ2-7	CASSLAAGGDSYEQYF
TRBV9	TRBJ2-7	CASSAQGAYEQYF
TRBV6-5	TRBJ1-2	CASRYNRDPSSGYTF
TRBV12-3/TRBV12-4	TRBJ1-1	CASSFVPRREAFF
TRBV6-5	TRBJ1-5	CASSWTHSNQPQHF
TRBV18	TRBJ1-4	CASSPTTGGGGEKLFF
TRBV7-2	TRBJ2-5	CASRPTSGGAGETQYF
TRBV6-4	TRBJ2-5	CASSRTGVETQYF
TRBV5-8	TRBJ1-1	CASSLAYGRGNTEAFF
TRBV5-5	TRBJ1-3	CASSPGHTSGNTIYF
TRBV11-2	TRBJ2-3	CASSPVRKSWRVSTDTQYF
TRBV19	TRBJ2-2	CASKIRSGFPGELFF
TRBV7-9	TRBJ1-1	CASSPGRRAVNTEAFF
TRBV7-2	TRBJ1-4	CASSTHRVGTNEKLFF
TRBV4-3	TRBJ2-1	CASSHATSGGKDEQFF